The clone carrying this T cell receptor beta chain was picked up one time. Its specificity is not known. The same CDR3 also results from other DNA sequences found in this sample. Here immunoSEQ multiplex PCR was the method, and the copy in TCRdb shows in-frame clones only, minus some. The sample contains roughly 150,000 clones, roughly 92% of which appear only once. Germline V gene sequence: CDR1 LNHNV, CDR2 YYDKDF (reference sequence). Trimming shortened V by 3 bases and J by 0 bases, and 9 bases separated the two germline ends. The CDR3 is 15 residues long. The record originates from a study of T cell responses to AZD1222 COVID-19 vaccine. General observations from the study: None of the repertoires were sampled until the peak T cell response had passed. Donors were largely white British and mainly female; clonal diversity was possibly underestimated. There were vaccine-associated CD4 TCRs across spike, dominant at 160-218 and 743-854.

The clonotype originates from an adult who received the AZD1222 COVID-19 vaccine. The V and J genes are TRBV15 and TRBJ1-5; D not certain. This specimen consisted of peripheral blood, obtained 28 days after the second AZD1222 dose. CDR3 nucleotides: TGTGCCACCAGCAGGGAAAGTTATAGCAATCAGCCCCAGCATTTT. The encoded protein is CATSRESYSNQPQHF.